This T cell receptor beta chain was identified in a study of blood T cells in healthy people across ages. Study findings and constraints: Age advanced and TCR beta diversity per million T cells fell, roughly linearly.

The authors ran a second PCR of about 6 to 11 cycles using a sample-barcoded 5' primer and a J-beta primer mix. Using its own MiXCR run on the 5' RACE reads, TCRdb lists one record per CDR3 protein. The sample records hundreds of thousands of distinct CDR3 sequences, around 42% being singletons. CDR3 length: 15 residues. V shed 6 bases and J 5 bases; nucleotides not matched to a gene: 4. Germline CDR1 WSHSY, CDR2 SAAADI. Extraction yielded at least 6 micrograms of total RNA per sample. Details on this clonotype: Its antigen is unidentified.

The chain recombines TRBV10-2 with TRBJ1-4; 12 nucleotides align to TRBD1. The clonotype was recovered from a man aged 60 to 69 in good health. Sequencing used blood. Here the CDR3 reads CASRRGQGANEKLFF. CDR3 DNA sequence: TGCGCCAGCAGAAGGGGACAGGGGGCCAATGAAAAACTGTTTTTT.